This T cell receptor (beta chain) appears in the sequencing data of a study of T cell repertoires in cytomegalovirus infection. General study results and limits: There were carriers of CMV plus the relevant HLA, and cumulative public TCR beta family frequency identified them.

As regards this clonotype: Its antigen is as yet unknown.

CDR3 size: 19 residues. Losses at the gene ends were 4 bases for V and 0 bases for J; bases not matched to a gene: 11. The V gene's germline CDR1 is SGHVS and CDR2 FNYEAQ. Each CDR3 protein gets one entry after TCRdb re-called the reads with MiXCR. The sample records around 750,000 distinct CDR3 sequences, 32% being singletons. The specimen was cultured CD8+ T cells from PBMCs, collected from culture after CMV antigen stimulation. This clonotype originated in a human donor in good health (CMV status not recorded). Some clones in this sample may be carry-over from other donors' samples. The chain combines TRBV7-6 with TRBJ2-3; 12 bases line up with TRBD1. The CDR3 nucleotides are TGTGCCAGCAGCTCCCGGGACAGGGGGCTGGGTTCTAGCACAGATACGCAGTATTTT. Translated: CASSSRDRGLGSSTDTQYF.